These 17 T cell receptor beta chains came from one sample sequenced in a study of cytomegalovirus exposure and HLA in healthy donors. PCR amplification relied on 60 Vbeta primers (plus 13 Jbeta primers). TCRdb keeps only in-frame clones here, not all; method: immunoSEQ multiplex PCR. This table has 270,000 or so clones, about nine tenths appearing once. Sample: PBMCs. These receptors originate from a man aged 35 to 55 in good health and CMV-seropositive.

This chain uses TRBV7-9 with TRBJ2-1; 11 nucleotides line up with TRBD2. The length of the CDR3 is 16 residues. Trimming took 0 bases from V and 2 from J; bases not matched to a gene: 0. Germline V lookup: CDR1 SEHNR, CDR2 FQNEAQ (reference sequence). CDR3 nucleotides: TGTGCCAGCAGCTTAGCGGGACTAGCGGCCTACAATGAGCAGTTCTTC. This encodes CASSLAGLAAYNEQFF.

The chain employs TRBV7-9 and TRBJ2-1; 10 nucleotides align to TRBD2. The CDR3 contains 15 residues. Losses at the gene ends were 1 base for V and 7 bases for J; bases not matched to a gene: 4. Germline-derived CDR1 and CDR2 are SEHNR and FQNEAQ (reference sequence). The CDR3 coding sequence is TGTGCCAGCAGCTTAGGGCTAGCGGGAGTTAATGAGCAGTTCTTC. Its protein product is CASSLGLAGVNEQFF.

This chain connects TRBV19 to TRBJ1-1; 9 bases are a match to TRBD1. The CDR3 is 17 amino acids. Germline V lookup: CDR1 LNHDA, CDR2 SQIVND (reference sequence). Germline trimming cut 3 bases from V and 3 bases from J; bases unmatched to any gene: 11. CDR3 in amino acids: CASSMIPLGQGDTEAFF. CDR3 nucleotide sequence: TGTGCCAGTAGTATGATTCCCCTGGGACAGGGCGACACTGAAGCTTTCTTT.

J is TRBJ2-2 and V is TRBV11-3; D is ambiguous. V lost 1 base to trimming and J lost 0 bases, with 9 bases between them. CDR3 length: 16 residues. Germline CDR1 is SGHNT and CDR2 is YENEEA. The CDR3 DNA is TGTGCCAGCAGCTTAGCTATCGCCGCGAACACCGGGGAGCTGTTTTTT. Translating gives CASSLAIAANTGELFF.

The genes are TRBV19 and TRBJ2-1; TRBD2 matches 9 bases. V dropped 5 bases and J dropped 1; count of bases not matched to a gene: 6. CDR1 and CDR2 from the germline V gene are LNHDA and SQIVND (reference sequence). The CDR3 is 16 residues long. The CDR3 DNA sequence: TGTGCCAGTAGTCCGACTAGCGGAGGTTCCTACAATGAGCAGTTCTTC. This sequence encodes CASSPTSGGSYNEQFF.

The chain has TRBV29-1 and TRBJ1-2; perhaps TRBD1 as D (5 bases). V was clipped by 8 bases and J by 2 bases, with 15 bases between them. The V gene's germline CDR1 is SQVTM and CDR2 ANQGSEA. The CDR3 loop spans 13 amino acids. The CDR3 reads CSIQGETNYGYTF. CDR3 sequence (DNA): TGCAGCATCCAAGGGGAAACGAACTATGGCTACACCTTC.

The chain is built from TRBV2 and TRBJ2-3, with TRBD2 identical over 12 bases. From germline, CDR1 is SNHLY and CDR2 FYNNEI. The CDR3 is 14 residues long. J lost 4 bases, V lost 10 bases, and 6 bases had no gene match. CDR3: CAKTTSGSPDTQYF. CDR3 sequence (DNA): TGTGCCAAGACGACTAGCGGGAGCCCAGATACGCAGTATTTT.

The V gene is TRBV15, the J gene TRBJ2-7; 8 nucleotides match TRBD1. This CDR3 spans 15 amino acids. J gave up 0 bases and V 6 bases, and 7 bases lay outside the gene matches. Germline CDR1 is LNHNV and CDR2 is YYDKDF (reference sequence). The CDR3: CATRRDRLSSYEQYF. CDR3 sequence (DNA): TGTGCCACCAGGCGGGACAGGCTTAGCTCCTACGAGCAGTACTTC.

The chain has TRBV10-1 and TRBJ2-1, with 7 bases lining up with TRBD2. The CDR3 has 14 amino acids. The V gene end was trimmed by 3 bases and the J gene end by 8 bases; junction bases not matched to a gene: 7. Germline V gene sequence: CDR1 WNHNN, CDR2 SYGVQD (reference sequence). The CDR3: CASSDAGVKDEQFF. DNA for the CDR3: TGCGCCAGCAGTGACGCGGGAGTGAAGGATGAGCAGTTCTTC.

This chain connects TRBV28 to TRBJ1-3, with D possibly TRBD1 on 6 matching bases. With 3 bases removed from V and 0 bases from J, the gap between germline ends came to 12 bases. The CDR3 has 16 amino acids. Germline V lookup: CDR1 MDHEN, CDR2 SYDVKM. The CDR3 sequence: CASSFLQGSSGNTIYF. The CDR3 DNA follows: TGTGCCAGCAGTTTCCTACAGGGTTCCTCTGGAAACACCATATATTTT.

The chain joins TRBV5-1 to TRBJ2-1, with 7 bases fitting TRBD1. With V trimmed by 0 bases and J by 3 bases, 9 bases remained unmatched. CDR3 length: 17 amino acids. Germline CDR1 and CDR2: SGHRS and YFSETQ. CDR3 in amino acids: CASSLAPTGIDYNEQFF. The CDR3 bases are TGCGCCAGCAGCTTGGCCCCGACAGGGATAGACTACAATGAGCAGTTCTTC.

The V and J genes are TRBV2 and TRBJ2-5; 8 bases map to TRBD1. CDR1 SNHLY and CDR2 FYNNEI come from the germline V gene. The CDR3 spans 16 residues. Losses at the gene ends were 2 bases for V and 5 bases for J; bases not matched to a gene: 10. The CDR3 nucleotides read TGTGCCAGCAGTGAACAGGGGGCTCCAAGGATGGAGACCCAGTACTTC. Translated: CASSEQGAPRMETQYF. Filled out from reference TRBV2 and TRBJ2-5, the complete variable domain reads EPEVTQTPSHQVTQMGQEVILRCVPISNHLYFYWYRQILGQKVEFLVSFYNNEISEKSEIFDDQFSVERPDGSNFTLKIRSTKLEDSAMYFCASSEQGAPRMETQYFGPGTRLLVL.

The chain employs TRBV7-9 and TRBJ2-3; 8 positions match TRBD2. This CDR3 region has 14 residues. The junction had 6 bases not matched to a gene; V was cut back by 5 bases and J by 5 bases. Germline-derived CDR1 and CDR2 are SEHNR and FQNEAQ (reference sequence). The CDR3, as DNA: TGTGCCAGCAGCCCAGCGGGAGTGGTAGATACGCAGTATTTT. Translating it yields CASSPAGVVDTQYF. The complete variable domain, with remaining parts taken from reference TRBV7-9 and TRBJ2-3, reads DTGVSQNPRHKITKRGQNVTFRCDPISEHNRLYWYRQTLGQGPEFLTYFQNEAQLEKSRLLSDRFSAERPKGSFSTLEIQRTEQGDSAMYLCASSPAGVVDTQYFGPGTRLTVL.

This rearrangement joins TRBV2 to TRBJ2-7; D may be TRBD1 (6 bases). The length of the CDR3 is 13 residues. Germline V CDR1 and CDR2: SNHLY, FYNNEI. Trimming stripped 6 bases from V and 4 bases from J, with 13 bases between. CDR3 coding DNA: TGTGCCAGCAGCAGACAGGAAGCTTACGAGCAGTACTTC. It is translated as CASSRQEAYEQYF. Full variable domain (rest looked up from reference TRBV2 and TRBJ2-7): EPEVTQTPSHQVTQMGQEVILRCVPISNHLYFYWYRQILGQKVEFLVSFYNNEISEKSEIFDDQFSVERPDGSNFTLKIRSTKLEDSAMYFCASSRQEAYEQYFGPGTRLTVT.

The genes are TRBV10-3 and TRBJ1-2; 7 nucleotides align to TRBD1. This CDR3 has 15 amino acids. After removal of 4 bases from V and 4 bases from J, the junction contained 9 bases not matched to a gene. The germline gives CDR1 ENHRY, CDR2 SYGVKD. CDR3 in amino acids: CAISGQGRAGYGYTF. The CDR3 DNA is TGTGCCATCAGTGGACAGGGAAGGGCTGGCTATGGCTACACCTTC.

The table lists this clone with a count of one. J is TRBJ2-5 and V is TRBV7-9; a possible D gene is TRBD1 (6 bases). Germline V gene sequence: CDR1 SEHNR, CDR2 FQNEAQ (reference sequence). The CDR3 length is 15 residues. Trimming removed 5 bases at V and 5 bases at J, with 18 bases between. The CDR3 is CASSTDDRPGETQYF. The CDR3, as DNA: TGTGCCAGCAGCACCGACGACAGGCCCGGGGAGACCCAGTACTTC.

The chain employs TRBV7-2 and TRBJ2-2; 10 bases agree with TRBD2. In germline, CDR1 is SGHTA, CDR2 FQGNSA. The V and J ends lost 5 bases and 7 bases, in that order; junction bases with no gene match: 13. There are 17 residues in the CDR3. The CDR3 DNA reads as TGTGCCAGCAGCCAGAGCAGCGGGAGGGCCGGGTACGGGGAGCTGTTTTTT. Protein sequence: CASSQSSGRAGYGELFF.